These 7 T cell receptor beta chains originate from one sample sequenced in a study of monozygotic twins with inflammatory bowel disease. No DNA is given; TCRdb re-called the 5' RACE reads and lists each CDR3 protein once. This table lists 350,000 to 400,000 distinct CDR3 sequences. The sequenced sample consisted of blood. These receptor sequences come from a human donor with ulcerative colitis or Crohn's disease, or a healthy co-twin of an affected twin (not recorded which).

The gene calls are TRBV12-3 or TRBV12-4 and TRBJ1-5; no DNA is available, so the TRBD1 call from TCRdb remains unchecked. The CDR3 is 14 residues long. CDR3 sequence: CATTQGRSNQPQHF.

The CDR3 reads CASSQDHWADTQYF. The gene calls are TRBV14 and TRBJ2-3. Germline V lookup: CDR1 SGHDN, CDR2 FVKESK. The CDR3 is made up of 14 amino acids.

The CDR3 loop reads CASSPGTGNFYEQYF. This chain uses TRBV7-2 with TRBJ2-7; the TRBD1 assignment by TCRdb is unverifiable without DNA. Germline CDR1 and CDR2: SGHTA and FQGNSA. The length of the CDR3 is 15 residues.

CDR3 in amino acids: CASSGTELWEQFF. V gene TRBV5-1 combines with J gene TRBJ2-1; TCRdb calls TRBD1, which cannot be checked without DNA. Germline V gives CDR1 SGHRS, CDR2 YFSETQ. The CDR3 is 13 residues long.

The chain couples TRBV20-1 to TRBJ1-6. Germline CDR1 and CDR2: DFQATT and SNEGSKA (reference sequence). CDR3 size: 14 residues. This CDR3 is CSARGSPDNSPLHF.

V and J are TRBV6-2 or TRBV6-3 and TRBJ2-3; lacking DNA, the TRBD1 call made by TCRdb goes unchecked. Germline assignment: CDR1 MNHEY and CDR2 SVGEGT. The CDR3 has 21 amino acids. CDR3 loop: CASSFSFFGHRDSPHTDTQYF.

V is TRBV19 and J is TRBJ2-2; TCRdb's D gene call, TRBD1, goes unchecked for lack of DNA. The CDR3 covers 14 residues. Germline CDR1 is LNHDA and CDR2 is SQIVND (reference sequence). This CDR3 reads CASNQGPNTGELFF.